This entry features one T cell receptor beta chain sequence. What it recognizes is unknown. The sample is drawn from a study of OX40 agonist ivuxolimab in advanced cancers. Study-wide results and caveats: Low levels of normalized T-cell clonal expansion also appeared in some nonresponders. In the 0.1 to 3.0 mg/kg range, CD4+ and CD8+ blood T cells had expanded clonally by week 6.

The CDR3 loop spans 16 amino acids. After removal of 4 bases from V and 8 bases from J, the junction contained 9 bases not matched to a gene. Germline CDR1 is SGHKS and CDR2 is YYEKEE (reference sequence). Clones were sequenced by immunoSEQ multiplex PCR, and TCRdb holds only the in-frame ones, with some missing. This table has 70,000 to 75,000 clones, around 90% appearing once. Autoimmune disease history or systemic immunosuppression barred patients. V and J are TRBV5-5 and TRBJ1-4, with TRBD1 matching 12 bases. The source is an adult with an advanced solid tumor such as melanoma, head and neck, liver or kidney cancer. The sample consisted of CD4+ or CD8+ T cells sorted from blood, taken in a trial of the OX40 agonist ivuxolimab. DNA of the CDR3: TGTGCCAGCAGCGCCCGGGACAGGGGGCCAGACGAAAAACTGTTTTTT. It yields the protein CASSARDRGPDEKLFF.